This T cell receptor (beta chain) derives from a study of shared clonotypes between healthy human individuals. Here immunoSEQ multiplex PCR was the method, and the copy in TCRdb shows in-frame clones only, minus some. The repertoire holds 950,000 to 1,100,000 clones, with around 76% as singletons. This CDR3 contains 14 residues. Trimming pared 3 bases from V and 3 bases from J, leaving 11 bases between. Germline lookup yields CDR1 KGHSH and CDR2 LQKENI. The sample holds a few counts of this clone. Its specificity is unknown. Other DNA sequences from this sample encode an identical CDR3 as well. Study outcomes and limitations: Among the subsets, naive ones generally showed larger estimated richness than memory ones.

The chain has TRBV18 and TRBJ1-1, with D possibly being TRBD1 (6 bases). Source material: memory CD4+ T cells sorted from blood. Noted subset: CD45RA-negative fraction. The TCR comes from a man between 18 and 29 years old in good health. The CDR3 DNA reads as TGTGCCAGCTCACCCGGAGGGGGGTACACTGAAGCTTTCTTT. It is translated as CASSPGGGYTEAFF.